A single sample gave rise to the 17 T cell receptor beta chains below, sequenced in a study of OX40 agonist ivuxolimab in advanced cancers. TCRdb's copy holds only in-frame clones and misses some; the assay was immunoSEQ multiplex PCR. Of over 80,000 clones listed, about 90% are singletons. Sequenced here: CD4+ or CD8+ T cells sorted from blood, sampled in a trial of the OX40 agonist ivuxolimab. These TCRs come from an adult with an advanced solid tumor such as melanoma, head and neck, liver or kidney cancer.

The chain recombines TRBV6-5 with TRBJ1-1; no definite D call. The CDR3 loop spans 14 amino acids. V lost 2 bases and J lost 3, with 10 bases in between. The germline V gene encodes CDR1 MNHEY and CDR2 SVGAGI. The CDR3 coding sequence is TGTGCCAGCAGTTACGAGGCATGGGACACTGAAGCTTTCTTT. It specifies CASSYEAWDTEAFF.

V usage is TRBV7-2 and J usage is TRBJ2-7, with a tentative D call TRBD2 (6 bases). CDR1 SGHTA and CDR2 FQGNSA come from the germline V gene. This CDR3 region has 11 residues. V was shortened by 1 base and J by 12 bases, with 10 bases between the two germline ends. The CDR3 coding sequence is TGTGCCAGCAGCTTAGACGGGGGAAGGTACTTC. Translated: CASSLDGGRYF.

This CDR3 reads CAWSELADTGELFF. The CDR3 nucleotides are TGTGCCTGGAGTGAGCTTGCAGACACCGGGGAGCTGTTTTTT. The V call is TRBV30, the J call TRBJ2-2; D remains unclear. Looked up from germline, CDR1 is GTSNPN and CDR2 is SVGIG (reference sequence). V gave up 1 base and J gave up 3 bases, with 9 bases separating them. The CDR3 is made up of 14 amino acids.

V gene TRBV9 combines with J gene TRBJ1-6; D perhaps matches TRBD1 (6 bases). The germline V and J ends were trimmed by 0 bases and 8 bases, with 12 bases remaining between them. The CDR3 loop spans 15 amino acids. Looked up from germline, CDR1 is SGDLS and CDR2 is YYNGEE. CDR3: CASSVELGAYSPLHF. CDR3 nucleotide sequence: TGTGCCAGCAGCGTAGAACTGGGGGCCTATTCACCCCTCCACTTT.

The chain couples TRBV11-2 to TRBJ1-1; a weak D match, TRBD1 (6 bases). CDR1 and CDR2 from the germline V gene are SGHAT and FQNNGV. This CDR3 is built from 13 residues. The V end was cut by 3 bases, the J end by 6 bases, with 11 bases between. Here the CDR3 reads CASSFSGGAEAFF. The CDR3 coding sequence is TGTGCCAGCAGCTTTTCTGGGGGCGCTGAAGCTTTCTTT. The full variable domain, with the rest looked up from reference TRBV11-2 and TRBJ1-1, is EAGVAQSPRYKIIEKRQSVAFWCNPISGHATLYWYQQILGQGPKLLIQFQNNGVVDDSQLPKDRFSAERLKGVDSTLKIQPAKLEDSAVYLCASSFSGGAEAFFGQGTRLTVV.

Only a few counts were recorded for this clone. The V and J genes are TRBV7-3 and TRBJ2-3; D is ambiguous. The CDR3 contains 13 residues. V lost 2 bases and J lost 2, with 5 bases in between. Per germline, CDR1 SGHTA and CDR2 FQGTGA. The CDR3 nucleotides are TGTGCCAGCAGCTTAGCGTACACAGATACGCAGTATTTT. It translates to CASSLAYTDTQYF. Variable domain in full (rest from reference TRBV7-3 and TRBJ2-3): GAGVSQTPSNKVTEKGKYVELRCDPISGHTALYWYRQSLGQGPEFLIYFQGTGAADDSGLPNDRFFAVRPEGSVSTLKIQRTERGDSAVYLCASSLAYTDTQYFGPGTRLTVL.

CDR3 sequence: CASRPTGRVGELFF. The CDR3 bases are TGTGCCAGCAGACCGACAGGGCGGGTAGGGGAGCTGTTTTTT. The chain couples TRBV27 to TRBJ2-2; 7 nucleotides align to TRBD1. The germline CDR1 and CDR2 sequences are MNHEY and SMNVEV (reference sequence). Losses at the gene ends were 6 bases for V and 8 bases for J; bases not matched to a gene: 9. The CDR3 runs to 14 residues.

The genes are TRBV10-3 and TRBJ1-1, with 11 bases lining up with TRBD1. The germline V gene has CDR1 ENHRY and CDR2 SYGVKD. V shed 5 bases, J shed 4 bases, and the junction held 9 bases outside the gene matches. The CDR3 spans 16 residues. DNA of the CDR3: TGTGCCATCAGTCCAGGGACAGGGGGTGGGAGCACTGAAGCTTTCTTT. This gives the protein CAISPGTGGGSTEAFF.

The chain is built from TRBV29-1 and TRBJ2-3, with a possible D match to TRBD2 (6 bases). The CDR3 has 14 residues. V was trimmed by 4 bases and J by 0 bases, leaving 11 bases between them. Per the germline V gene, CDR1 is SQVTM and CDR2 is ANQGSEA. The CDR3 DNA sequence: TGCAGCGTTGGTGGGAGGACTAGCACAGATACGCAGTATTTT. This encodes CSVGGRTSTDTQYF.

The rearrangement links TRBV27 to TRBJ2-5, with a weak D call TRBD1 (6 bases). The CDR3 contains 13 residues. The V gene lost 5 bases and the J gene lost 7 bases, with 14 bases spanning the gap. CDR1 MNHEY and CDR2 SMNVEV come from the germline V gene (reference sequence). In DNA form, the CDR3 reads TGTGCCAGCAGTCGCGGACAGAGAGGGACCCAGTACTTC. It specifies CASSRGQRGTQYF.

The chain recombines TRBV25-1 with TRBJ2-1; 11 bases map to TRBD1. CDR3 length equals 15 residues. CDR1 is MGHDK and CDR2 is SYGVNS in the germline V gene. V shed 4 bases, J shed 7 bases, and the junction held 6 bases outside the gene matches. CDR3 residues: CASSGGTGGKNEQFF. CDR3 in DNA: TGTGCCAGCAGTGGCGGGACAGGGGGTAAGAATGAGCAGTTCTTC.

This clone was recorded only once. The rearrangement links TRBV27 to TRBJ1-1; no clear D gene. Trimming removed 0 bases from V and 5 bases from J, with 13 bases in between. CDR1 and CDR2 from the germline V gene are MNHEY and SMNVEV (reference sequence). The CDR3 extends over 15 amino acids. In DNA, the CDR3 is TGTGCCAGCAGTTTATCGGCGTGGGGAAGGACTGAAGCTTTCTTT. Protein product: CASSLSAWGRTEAFF.

The V and J genes are TRBV27 and TRBJ1-1; D is uncertain. Trimming cost V 3 bases and J 4 bases, with 12 bases left between them. This CDR3 is built from 14 residues. In germline, CDR1 is MNHEY, CDR2 SMNVEV (reference sequence). CDR3 amino acids: CASSFRPRGTEAFF. In DNA, the CDR3 is TGTGCCAGCAGTTTCCGACCCCGGGGCACTGAAGCTTTCTTT.

V is TRBV29-1 and J is TRBJ2-7; D possibly corresponds to TRBD1 (5 bases). The CDR3 covers 12 residues. The V gene lost 7 bases and the J gene lost 1 base, with 11 bases spanning the gap. Germline CDR1 is SQVTM and CDR2 is ANQGSEA. In DNA form, the CDR3 reads TGCAGCGCCAGGGTGTCTTCCTACGAGCAGTACTTC. Translation: CSARVSSYEQYF.

V is TRBV5-4 and J is TRBJ1-2, with 9 bases aligning to TRBD1. Germline V gives CDR1 SGHNT, CDR2 YYREEE (reference sequence). The CDR3 length is 15 residues. The V segment lost 1 base and the J segment 4 bases; nucleotides outside the gene matches: 5. Here the CDR3 DNA reads TGTGCCAGCAGCTTGTCGGGACAGGGTTCCTATGGCTACACCTTC. Amino acids: CASSLSGQGSYGYTF.

The chain couples TRBV7-2 to TRBJ2-1; unclear D gene. CDR3 length: 14 residues. Germline lookup yields CDR1 SGHTA and CDR2 FQGNSA. V was shortened by 4 bases and J by 4 bases, with 11 bases between the two germline ends. The CDR3 region is CASSYRDSYNEQFF. CDR3 bases: TGTGCCAGCAGCTACAGAGACTCTTACAATGAGCAGTTCTTC.

The chain combines TRBV5-1 with TRBJ1-1, with D uncertain. The CDR3 spans 14 residues. The germline V gene encodes CDR1 SGHRS and CDR2 YFSETQ. V dropped 4 bases and J dropped 1 base, with 11 bases sitting between them. This CDR3 is CASSAGLTNTEAFF. CDR3 nucleotides: TGCGCCAGCAGCGCGGGCCTAACGAACACTGAAGCTTTCTTT.